These 27 T cell receptor beta chains were sequenced from one sample in a study of T cells after yellow fever vaccination. MiXCR was run by TCRdb on the 5' RACE reads, yielding one entry per CDR3 protein. This table has about 32,000 distinct CDR3 sequences, approximately 7% appearing once. The material sequenced was PBMCs, either bulk or a sorted T-cell subset (CD4+, CD8+, memory, or dextramer-sorted; not recorded which), taken on the day of the first yellow fever vaccination. These receptors all come from a man aged 18 to 29 who received the YFV17D yellow fever vaccine.

This rearrangement joins TRBV4-3 to TRBJ1-2; 9 nucleotides match TRBD1. The ends lost 0 bases at V and 5 bases at J; junction bases unmatched: 7. This CDR3 is built from 16 residues. Germline V gene lookup returns CDR1 LGHNA and CDR2 YSLEER. Written as DNA, the CDR3 is TGCGCCAGCAGCCAAGACCCGGGACAGGGAATTTATGGCTACACCTTC. Its translation is CASSQDPGQGIYGYTF.

The sample holds many counts of this clonotype. The chain has TRBV4-1 and TRBJ2-5; 9 nucleotides align to TRBD2. The CDR3 runs 16 residues. V was pared by 4 bases and J by 2 bases, with 8 bases of the junction left unmatched. Germline V gives CDR1 MGHRA, CDR2 YSYEKL. CDR3 bases: TGCGCCAGCAGCCCTCGACTAGCGGCCGATCAAGAGACCCAGTACTTC. Amino acids: CASSPRLAADQETQYF.

On this clonotype itself: The junction departs from germline at one end; a sequencing error may be responsible. V and J are TRBV6-5 and TRBJ2-3, with D maybe TRBD2 (7 bases). Looked up from germline, CDR1 is MNHEY and CDR2 is SVGAGI. The CDR3 is 16 amino acids. The chain's CDR3 is CASSDSGRGRADTQYF. The DNA for the CDR3 is TGTGCCAGCAGTGACTCTGGGCGGGGGCGCGCAGATACGCAGTATTTT.

This chain joins TRBV7-9 and TRBJ1-2, with unresolved D. Per germline, CDR1 SEHNR and CDR2 FQNEAQ (reference sequence). V was cut by 1 base and J by 8 bases, with 8 bases left in between. CDR3 length equals 12 residues. The CDR3 nucleotides read TGTGCCAGCAGCTTAGAGGAGAGAGGCTACACCTTC. Its translation is CASSLEERGYTF. The variable domain in full, with the rest retrieved from reference TRBV7-9 and TRBJ1-2, is DTGVSQNPRHKITKRGQNVTFRCDPISEHNRLYWYRQTLGQGPEFLTYFQNEAQLEKSRLLSDRFSAERPKGSFSTLEIQRTEQGDSAMYLCASSLEERGYTFGSGTRLTVV.

In this sample, this clonotype turned up many times. The chain employs TRBV29-1 and TRBJ1-1; tentative D call: TRBD1 (5 bases). This CDR3 has 15 amino acids. From germline, CDR1 is SQVTM and CDR2 ANQGSEA. V was clipped by 5 bases and J by 1 base, with 17 bases between them. The CDR3 sequence: CSVWGRARTNTEAFF. Here the CDR3 DNA reads TGCAGCGTTTGGGGCAGGGCTCGAACGAACACTGAAGCTTTCTTT.

The rearrangement links TRBV7-2 to TRBJ1-2, with TRBD1 matching over 7 bases. The CDR3 has 13 amino acids. Germline loops: CDR1 SGHTA, CDR2 FQGNSA. The trim removed 0 bases at V and 6 bases at J, leaving 1 base unmatched. This chain's CDR3 is CASSLAQGDGYTF. The CDR3 region has the DNA TGTGCCAGCAGCTTAGCCCAGGGGGATGGCTACACCTTC.

This chain uses TRBV5-1 with TRBJ1-1; D might be TRBD1 (5 bases). Trimming pared 1 base from V and 8 bases from J, leaving 18 bases between. In germline, CDR1 is SGHRS, CDR2 YFSETQ. There are 15 residues in the CDR3. The CDR3 region is CASSLSGGGSREAFF. CDR3 coding DNA: TGCGCCAGCAGCTTGTCTGGGGGAGGATCCCGCGAAGCTTTCTTT.

The sample holds many counts of this clonotype. One end of the junction does not line up with germline, which may come from a read error. The chain employs TRBV6-5 and TRBJ1-5; no reliable D call. The germline V gene encodes CDR1 MNHEY and CDR2 SVGAGI. This CDR3 contains 13 residues. CDR3 bases: TGTGCCAGCAGTCAGGACCGGACTCAGACCCAGCATTTT. Its translation is CASSQDRTQTQHF.

This clonotype was observed many times. The genes are TRBV7-9 and TRBJ2-3; TRBD2 is a possible D gene (5 bases). Germline V CDR1 and CDR2: SEHNR, FQNEAQ (reference sequence). The CDR3 covers 16 residues. Trimming shortened V by 2 bases and J by 1 base, and 13 bases separated the two germline ends. In DNA, the CDR3 is TGTGCCAGCAGCTTATTTGTGGCTAGCCGCACAGATACGCAGTATTTT. Its translation is CASSLFVASRTDTQYF.

This clonotype was detected many times. The rearrangement uses TRBV2 and TRBJ2-1; possible D gene TRBD1, 5 bases. Germline CDR1 and CDR2: SNHLY and FYNNEI. This CDR3 is built from 15 residues. V lost 3 bases, J lost 9 bases, and 18 bases lay in between. The CDR3 reads CASSEAQGSKREQFF. Written as DNA, the CDR3 is TGTGCCAGCAGTGAGGCCCAGGGTAGTAAGCGTGAGCAGTTCTTC. Supplemented by reference TRBV2 and TRBJ2-1, the full variable domain reads EPEVTQTPSHQVTQMGQEVILRCVPISNHLYFYWYRQILGQKVEFLVSFYNNEISEKSEIFDDQFSVERPDGSNFTLKIRSTKLEDSAMYFCASSEAQGSKREQFFGPGTRLTVL.

This chain links TRBV20-1 with TRBJ1-5, with D tentatively TRBD1 (6 bases). V shed 6 bases and J shed 4 bases, with 10 bases lying between them. Germline V gene sequence: CDR1 DFQATT, CDR2 SNEGSKA (reference sequence). CDR3 size: 12 residues. CDR3 residues: CSAKRGNQPQHF. For the CDR3, the DNA is TGCAGTGCAAAGAGGGGGAATCAGCCCCAGCATTTT.

Turning to this clonotype: This may stem from a read error, because a much larger clone lies one nucleotide away. This chain links TRBV4-1 with TRBJ2-3; a possible D gene is TRBD2 (5 bases). Germline-derived CDR1 and CDR2 are MGHRA and YSYEKL. The CDR3 spans 14 residues. This CDR3 reads CVSSEGLSTDTQYF. CDR3 DNA sequence: TGCGTCAGCAGTGAGGGCCTCAGCACAGATACGCAGTATTTT.

In its sample, this clonotype was seen many times. The chain joins TRBV20-1 to TRBJ2-3, with 8 positions matching TRBD2. Germline-derived CDR1 and CDR2 are DFQATT and SNEGSKA (reference sequence). Germline trimming cut 6 bases from V and 12 bases from J; bases unmatched to any gene: 8. The CDR3 is 11 amino acids. The CDR3 loop is CSADTGGPQYF. The CDR3 region has the DNA TGCAGTGCGGATACGGGGGGGCCCCAGTATTTT.

This clonotype was seen at least ten times. J is TRBJ1-4 and V is TRBV27; no clear D. V lost 2 bases to trimming and J lost 0 bases, with 7 bases between them. This CDR3 has 15 residues. The germline gives CDR1 MNHEY, CDR2 SMNVEV (reference sequence). Written as DNA, the CDR3 is TGTGCCAGCAGTTTAGGAGAAGCAACTAATGAAAAACTGTTTTTT. It encodes CASSLGEATNEKLFF. The whole variable domain, remainder taken from reference TRBV27 and TRBJ1-4, is EAQVTQNPRYLITVTGKKLTVTCSQNMNHEYMSWYRQDPGLGLRQIYYSMNVEVTDKGDVPEGYKVSRKEKRNFPLILESPSPNQTSLYFCASSLGEATNEKLFFGSGTQLSVL.

This clonotype has only a few counts. V usage is TRBV5-6 and J usage is TRBJ2-4, with TRBD2 identical over 14 bases. V shed 4 bases, J shed 13 bases, and the junction held 10 bases outside the gene matches. CDR1 is SGHDT, CDR2 YYEEEE, per germline. The CDR3 contains 15 residues. The CDR3 bases are TGTGCCAGCAGCGAACTGACTAGCGGGGGGGTTATACAGTACTTC. Its protein is CASSELTSGGVIQYF.

This clonotype was seen many times. The J gene is TRBJ2-1, the V gene TRBV4-3, with TRBD1 matching over 8 bases. V was pared by 0 bases and J by 3 bases, with 4 bases of the junction left unmatched. CDR1 is LGHNA, CDR2 YSLEER, per germline. The CDR3 length is 16 residues. The CDR3 reads CASSQDADRDYNEQFF. In DNA, the CDR3 is TGCGCCAGCAGCCAAGATGCGGACAGGGACTACAATGAGCAGTTCTTC.

This clonotype was seen only a few times. The chain carries TRBV7-2 and TRBJ2-3; 9 bases match TRBD1. The ends lost 4 bases at V and 6 bases at J; junction bases unmatched: 11. The CDR3 runs to 16 residues. CDR1 is SGHTA and CDR2 is FQGNSA in the germline V gene. CDR3 coding DNA: TGTGCCAGCAGCTCCCTTGGGACAGGGACGGGGGATACGCAGTATTTT. Protein sequence: CASSSLGTGTGDTQYF.

This clonotype was picked up many times. The chain employs TRBV20-1 and TRBJ1-2; no firm D call. Trimming left V 6 bases short and J 1 base short, with 15 bases between. The CDR3 is 14 residues long. The germline V gene encodes CDR1 DFQATT and CDR2 SNEGSKA (reference sequence). For the CDR3, the DNA is TGCAGTGCCATTCAACGGGTCAATAACTATGGCTACACCTTC. Translating gives CSAIQRVNNYGYTF.

This clonotype was observed at least ten times. The rearrangement uses TRBV10-2 and TRBJ2-1; TRBD2 matches 12 bases. V gave up 6 bases and J gave up 4 bases; unmatched junction bases: 10. Germline CDR1 reads WSHSY; CDR2 reads SAAADI. The CDR3 runs 17 residues. The CDR3 loop is CASRPTSGGPRYNEQFF. CDR3 coding DNA: TGCGCCAGCAGACCCACTAGCGGGGGGCCCCGATACAATGAGCAGTTCTTC.

This clonotype was observed at least ten times. This chain joins TRBV12-3 or TRBV12-4 and TRBJ2-3; maybe TRBD2 (6 bases). The CDR3 spans 14 residues. The ends were cut back, 2 bases at V and 4 bases at J, with 10 bases in the middle. The CDR3 is CASSLSPGADTQYF. The CDR3 nucleotides read TGTGCCAGCAGTTTAAGTCCGGGGGCAGATACGCAGTATTTT.

This clonotype has ten or more counts. The gene calls are TRBV6-1 and TRBJ2-7, with unresolved D. Trimming stripped 1 base from V and 7 bases from J, with 11 bases between. The CDR3 spans 13 residues. CDR1 and CDR2 (germline): MNHNS, SASEGT. CDR3 sequence: CASSEGVEVEQYF. The CDR3 DNA sequence: TGTGCCAGCAGTGAAGGGGTCGAAGTGGAGCAGTACTTC.

The chain links TRBV6-5 to TRBJ2-7; D remains ambiguous. V dropped 7 bases and J dropped 3 bases, with 16 bases sitting between them. Germline CDR1 is MNHEY and CDR2 is SVGAGI. CDR3 length: 14 amino acids. CDR3 nucleotides: TGTGCCAGCATTAAGGACGGCGGTCTCTACGAGCAGTACTTC. It codes for CASIKDGGLYEQYF.

This clonotype was counted many times. The chain links TRBV10-3 to TRBJ2-1, with D tentatively TRBD2 (6 bases). The CDR3 has 14 residues. V shed 0 bases and J shed 10 bases, with 13 bases lying between them. Per germline, CDR1 ENHRY and CDR2 SYGVKD. CDR3 sequence (DNA): TGTGCCATCAGTGAGTCTATTGGCCGGGGGGAGCAGTTCTTC. This codes for CAISESIGRGEQFF.

The chain recombines TRBV6-5 with TRBJ1-4; 7 bases align to TRBD1. Germline loops: CDR1 MNHEY, CDR2 SVGAGI. V was clipped by 4 bases and J by 8 bases; unmatched bases: 7. The CDR3 sequence is 14 residues long. This CDR3 is CASSSRQGREKLFF. CDR3 sequence (DNA): TGTGCCAGCAGTTCCCGACAGGGTAGGGAAAAACTGTTTTTT.

The sample holds many counts of this clonotype. The CDR3 loop is CASRDRGLLPGELFF. In nucleotides, the CDR3 is TGTGCCAGCCGTGACAGGGGGCTTTTGCCCGGGGAGCTGTTTTTT. The gene calls are TRBV27 and TRBJ2-2; TRBD1 agrees at 10 bases. V dropped 8 bases and J dropped 6; count of bases not matched to a gene: 9. Germline V lookup: CDR1 MNHEY, CDR2 SMNVEV (reference sequence). The CDR3 length is 15 residues.

This clonotype has at least ten counts. The chain couples TRBV29-1 to TRBJ2-2; possible D gene TRBD2, 6 bases. The germline V and J ends were trimmed by 3 bases and 4 bases, with 15 bases remaining between them. Germline V lookup: CDR1 SQVTM, CDR2 ANQGSEA. This CDR3 has 15 amino acids. The CDR3 reads CSVDGARGSTGELFF. The CDR3 DNA sequence: TGCAGCGTTGATGGGGCTCGGGGGAGCACCGGGGAGCTGTTTTTT.

The table lists this clonotype with many counts. The chain links TRBV2 to TRBJ2-1; D possibly corresponds to TRBD2 (7 bases). The germline V gene has CDR1 SNHLY and CDR2 FYNNEI. The CDR3 is 15 residues long. V gave up 6 bases and J gave up 5 bases, with 17 bases separating them. The CDR3, as DNA: TGTGCCAGCAGATTGATAGGGGGGGGTCACAATGAGCAGTTCTTC. Protein sequence: CASRLIGGGHNEQFF.